This T cell receptor (beta chain) was retrieved from a study of CD8 T cells in ankylosing spondylitis. Findings and caveats of the study: Ankylosing spondylitis blood appeared to be characterized by a TCR beta motif of eight or nine highly homologous variants.

Germline V gene lookup returns CDR1 LNHDA and CDR2 SQIVND (reference sequence). V lost 5 bases and J 8 bases, leaving 9 bases between the germline ends. The CDR3 runs to 11 residues. This clonotype was seen only a few times. Its specificity is not known. Libraries for TCR beta were made by quantitative 5'-RACE with molecular barcodes. TCRdb processed the 5' RACE reads anew with MiXCR; each CDR3 protein has one entry. This table has more than 600,000 distinct CDR3 sequences, 15% to 20% appearing once. Sequencing was performed on blood, either unsorted or a sorted T cell fraction (not recorded which). This chain joins TRBV19 and TRBJ1-1, with D possibly being TRBD1 (5 bases). The clonotype comes from a male donor with ankylosing spondylitis. CDR3 DNA sequence: TGTGCCAGTAGTTGGGGGTTCGAAGCTTTCTTT. It yields the protein CASSWGFEAFF.